This TCR beta chain was observed in a study of cytomegalovirus exposure and HLA in healthy donors. General observations from the study: Per published reports, the classifier diagnosed cytomegalovirus status with high specificity and sensitivity.

Germline V gene data show CDR1 as KGHSH and CDR2 as LQKENI. Germline trimming cut 1 base from V and 2 bases from J; bases unmatched to any gene: 6. This CDR3 is built from 16 residues. In the PCR, 60 Vbeta and 13 Jbeta primers were used. TCRdb's copy holds only in-frame clones and misses some; the assay was immunoSEQ multiplex PCR. The profile covers 150,000 to 200,000 clones, with roughly four fifths appearing a single time and 1% taken by the ten largest. About this clone itself: Its antigen remains unidentified.

This sequence joins TRBV18 and TRBJ2-5, with 8 bases aligning to TRBD2. Input material: PBMCs. The clonotype was recovered from a woman aged 35 to 49 in good health and CMV-seronegative. As DNA, the CDR3 is TGTGCCAGCTCACCACTAACGGGAGGGGTACAAGAGACCCAGTACTTC. Protein product: CASSPLTGGVQETQYF.